This TCR beta chain was observed in a study of Graves' ophthalmopathy and Graves' hyperthyroidism. Overall study context: Before any treatment was given, at initial diagnosis, peripheral blood was collected.

Trimming pared 4 bases from V and 0 bases from J, leaving 19 bases between. The germline V gene has CDR1 MNHEY and CDR2 SVGAGI. This CDR3 comprises 17 residues. Amplification from RNA transcripts yielded the TCR beta CDR3 regions. Amplification began with first-round RT-PCR using HTBI primers, then second-round multiplex PCR was performed. One entry per CDR3 protein results from TCRdb running MiXCR on the multiplex PCR reads. This sample has some 200,000 distinct CDR3 sequences; 25% to 30% occur once, and the top ten carry about 9.3%. Clinical symptoms, serum thyroxine, TRAb, thyroid ultrasound and orbital computed tomography were relied on for diagnosis.

The receptor's source is a man in his fifties or sixties with Graves' ophthalmopathy. The rearrangement uses TRBV6-5 and TRBJ2-7; maybe TRBD2 (6 bases). The sample was peripheral blood. CDR3 loop: CASSSLEAGLSSYEQYF. The CDR3 region has the DNA TGTGCCAGCAGTTCCCTGGAAGCGGGCTTGAGCTCCTACGAGCAGTACTTC.